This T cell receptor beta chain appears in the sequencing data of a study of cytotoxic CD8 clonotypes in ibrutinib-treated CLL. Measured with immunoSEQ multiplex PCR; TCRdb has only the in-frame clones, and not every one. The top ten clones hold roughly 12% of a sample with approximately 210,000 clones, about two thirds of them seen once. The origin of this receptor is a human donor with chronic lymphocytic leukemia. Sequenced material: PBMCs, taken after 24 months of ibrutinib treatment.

CDR3 amino acids: CASSQGTSGPYEQYF. CDR3 coding DNA: TGCGCCAGCAGCCAAGGTACTAGCGGCCCCTACGAGCAGTACTTC. This chain links TRBV4-3 with TRBJ2-7; TRBD2 matches at 8 bases. Per the germline V gene, CDR1 is LGHNA and CDR2 is YSLEER. The junction had 4 bases not matched to a gene; V was cut back by 1 base and J by 2 bases. The CDR3 contains 15 residues.